The 3 T cell receptor beta chains below were found in one sample sequenced in a study of vaccination effects on CD4 cells after COVID-19 (dated by TCRdb to the early 2020s). To identify antigen-specific CD4+ T cell clonotypes by their expansion, the ViraFEST assay first stimulated PBMC with viral peptide pools and then applied TCR sequencing. After less than 13 days of culture, CD4+ T cells were isolated with the EasySep CD4+ T cell isolation kit. None of the healthy vaccine recipients had a prior SARS-CoV-2 infection, which was confirmed by nucleocapsid antibody tests that came back negative both before and after vaccination. The library was made by the immunoSEQ multiplex PCR assay. This immuneACCESS table, as held by TCRdb, lists in-frame sequences with V and J called but not all clones. Of the missing ones, under half trace to an unresolved V gene in checked studies; the others have no known cause. This sample is represented by around 63,000 clones; 70% to 85% of them were singletons. The top ten clones comprise about 4% of the sample.

Their cognate antigens are unknown. This specimen consisted of CD4+ T cells from PBMCs cultured with HCoV-OC43 spike peptides, obtained before COVID-19 vaccination. According to the study, the label for this sample's cell subset or site signals: HCoV-OC43 spike overlapping peptide pool stimulation. The receptor source for this set is a human donor who received a COVID-19 vaccine.

The chain employs TRBV9 and TRBJ2-4; 13 bases fit TRBD2. CDR3 size: 24 residues. The ends lost 6 bases at V and 3 bases at J; junction bases unmatched: 30. The germline gives CDR1 SGDLS, CDR2 YYNGEE. The CDR3 region is CASTIYLRLAGGERRHYFKNIQYF. The CDR3 bases are TGTGCCAGCACCATCTACCTCAGACTAGCGGGGGGAGAACGACGTCATTACTTCAAAAACATTCAGTACTTC.

This clone has only one observation. Germline is not matched at one junction end, which may reflect a read error. J is TRBJ1-1 and V is TRBV2; D gene uncertain. The germline CDR1 and CDR2 sequences are SNHLY and FYNNEI. The CDR3 is made up of 11 amino acids. The CDR3 reads CASSSQARHLF. DNA of the CDR3: TGTGCCAGCAGTTCGCAGGCGCGACATCTATTT.

The V and J genes are TRBV6-2 or TRBV6-3 and TRBJ1-2, with 7 bases aligning to TRBD1. Unmatched junction bases numbered 13, after V lost 6 bases and J lost 6 bases. This CDR3 comprises 15 residues. Germline V gene sequence: CDR1 MNHEY, CDR2 SVGEGT. The CDR3 DNA follows: TGTGCCAGCAGCAGACCGGGACAGCCTGGCCATGGCTACACCTTC. Its protein product is CASSRPGQPGHGYTF.